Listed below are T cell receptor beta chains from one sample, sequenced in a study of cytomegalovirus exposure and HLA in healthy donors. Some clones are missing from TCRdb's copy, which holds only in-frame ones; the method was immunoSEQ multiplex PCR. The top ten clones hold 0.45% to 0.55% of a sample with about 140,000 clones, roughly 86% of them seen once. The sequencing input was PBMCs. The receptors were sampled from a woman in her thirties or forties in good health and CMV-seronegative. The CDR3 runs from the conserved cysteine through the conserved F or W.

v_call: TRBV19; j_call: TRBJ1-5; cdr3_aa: CASSIAVNQPQHF
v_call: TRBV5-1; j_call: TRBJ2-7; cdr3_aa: CASSAGQGIEQYF
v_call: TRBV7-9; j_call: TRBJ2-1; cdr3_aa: CASSLRGASDEQFF
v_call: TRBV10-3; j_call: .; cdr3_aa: CAISELIGDRRPYEQYF
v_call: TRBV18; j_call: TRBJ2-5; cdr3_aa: CASSPLQGGLQETQYF
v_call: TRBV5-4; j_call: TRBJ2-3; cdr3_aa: CASNSGGFTDTQYF
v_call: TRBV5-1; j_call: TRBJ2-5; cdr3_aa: CASTRGGREQETQYF
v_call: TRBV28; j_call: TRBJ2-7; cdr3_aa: CASGPGTGFEPYEQYF
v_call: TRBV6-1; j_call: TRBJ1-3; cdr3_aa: CASWGGGSGNTIYF
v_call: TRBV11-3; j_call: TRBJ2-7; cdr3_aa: CASNGDRREQYF
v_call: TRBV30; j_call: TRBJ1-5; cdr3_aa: CAWLAGTGDSRSQPQHF
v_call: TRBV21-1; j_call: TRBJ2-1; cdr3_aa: CASSRDKGPKPIKINNEQFF
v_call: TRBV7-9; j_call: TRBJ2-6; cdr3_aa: CSSSLSGTVGANVLTF
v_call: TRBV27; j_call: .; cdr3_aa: CASSFHDRGGYEQYF
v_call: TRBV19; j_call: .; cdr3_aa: CASSIAGASYEQYF
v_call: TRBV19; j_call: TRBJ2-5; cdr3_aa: CASSIGDRGLETQYF
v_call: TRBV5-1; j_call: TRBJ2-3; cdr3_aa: CASSFPGLAGGRTTDTQYF
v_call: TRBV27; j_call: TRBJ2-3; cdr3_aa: CASRDSYTDTQYF
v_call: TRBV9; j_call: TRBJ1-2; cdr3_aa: CASSGTGSLYGYTF
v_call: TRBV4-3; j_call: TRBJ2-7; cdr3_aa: CASSRTGTDFYEQYF
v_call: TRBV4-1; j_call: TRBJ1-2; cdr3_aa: CASSLGVGTGSYGYTF
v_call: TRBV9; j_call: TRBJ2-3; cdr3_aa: CASSLGQVSTDTQYF
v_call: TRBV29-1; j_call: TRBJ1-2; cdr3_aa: CSVSRQDSDGYTF
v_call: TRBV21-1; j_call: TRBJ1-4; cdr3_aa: CASSKYGVERATNEKLFF
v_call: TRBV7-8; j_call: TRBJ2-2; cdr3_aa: CASSVSHGELFF
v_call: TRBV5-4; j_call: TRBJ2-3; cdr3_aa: CASSLPGTDLDTQYF